The source of this T cell receptor beta chain is a study of CD8 T cells in Susac syndrome. RNA totalling about 0.5 to 1 ug underwent reverse transcription with random hexamers. The immunoSEQ assay covered 54 Vbeta and 13 Jbeta segments for CDR3. Using its own MiXCR run on the immunoSEQ multiplex PCR reads, TCRdb lists one record per CDR3 protein. This sample carries fewer than 300,000 distinct CDR3 sequences, around 83% of them seen once, and the ten largest clones take 0.11%. The T cells that were sequenced for TCR beta were CD8+ and CD4+ cells from blood. CD8+ and CD4+ T cells were negatively isolated; TEMRA cells were FACS-enriched. Sequencing was carried out using CD8+ T cells from PBMCs. This clonotype originated in a human donor with multiple sclerosis.

CDR3: CASSFPTGSIQPQHF. The CDR3 DNA is TGTGCCAGCAGTTTCCCAACAGGGTCGATCCAGCCCCAGCATTTT. The chain joins TRBV6-2 or TRBV6-3 to TRBJ1-5; possibly TRBD1 for D (6 bases). Per germline, CDR1 MNHEY and CDR2 SVGEGT. The V end lost 4 bases, the J end lost 7 bases, and 17 bases lay between the germline ends. The CDR3 spans 15 residues.